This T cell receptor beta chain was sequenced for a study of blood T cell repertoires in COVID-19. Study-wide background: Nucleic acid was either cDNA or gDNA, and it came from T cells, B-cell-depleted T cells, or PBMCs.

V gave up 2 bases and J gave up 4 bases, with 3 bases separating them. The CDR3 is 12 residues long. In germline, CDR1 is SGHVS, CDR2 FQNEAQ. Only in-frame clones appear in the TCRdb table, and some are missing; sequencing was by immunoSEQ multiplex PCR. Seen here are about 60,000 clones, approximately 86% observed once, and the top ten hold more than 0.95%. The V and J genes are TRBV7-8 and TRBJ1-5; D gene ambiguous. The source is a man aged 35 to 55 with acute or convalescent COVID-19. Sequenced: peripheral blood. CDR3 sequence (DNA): TGTGCCAGCAGCTTATCAAATCAGCCCCAGCATTTT. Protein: CASSLSNQPQHF.